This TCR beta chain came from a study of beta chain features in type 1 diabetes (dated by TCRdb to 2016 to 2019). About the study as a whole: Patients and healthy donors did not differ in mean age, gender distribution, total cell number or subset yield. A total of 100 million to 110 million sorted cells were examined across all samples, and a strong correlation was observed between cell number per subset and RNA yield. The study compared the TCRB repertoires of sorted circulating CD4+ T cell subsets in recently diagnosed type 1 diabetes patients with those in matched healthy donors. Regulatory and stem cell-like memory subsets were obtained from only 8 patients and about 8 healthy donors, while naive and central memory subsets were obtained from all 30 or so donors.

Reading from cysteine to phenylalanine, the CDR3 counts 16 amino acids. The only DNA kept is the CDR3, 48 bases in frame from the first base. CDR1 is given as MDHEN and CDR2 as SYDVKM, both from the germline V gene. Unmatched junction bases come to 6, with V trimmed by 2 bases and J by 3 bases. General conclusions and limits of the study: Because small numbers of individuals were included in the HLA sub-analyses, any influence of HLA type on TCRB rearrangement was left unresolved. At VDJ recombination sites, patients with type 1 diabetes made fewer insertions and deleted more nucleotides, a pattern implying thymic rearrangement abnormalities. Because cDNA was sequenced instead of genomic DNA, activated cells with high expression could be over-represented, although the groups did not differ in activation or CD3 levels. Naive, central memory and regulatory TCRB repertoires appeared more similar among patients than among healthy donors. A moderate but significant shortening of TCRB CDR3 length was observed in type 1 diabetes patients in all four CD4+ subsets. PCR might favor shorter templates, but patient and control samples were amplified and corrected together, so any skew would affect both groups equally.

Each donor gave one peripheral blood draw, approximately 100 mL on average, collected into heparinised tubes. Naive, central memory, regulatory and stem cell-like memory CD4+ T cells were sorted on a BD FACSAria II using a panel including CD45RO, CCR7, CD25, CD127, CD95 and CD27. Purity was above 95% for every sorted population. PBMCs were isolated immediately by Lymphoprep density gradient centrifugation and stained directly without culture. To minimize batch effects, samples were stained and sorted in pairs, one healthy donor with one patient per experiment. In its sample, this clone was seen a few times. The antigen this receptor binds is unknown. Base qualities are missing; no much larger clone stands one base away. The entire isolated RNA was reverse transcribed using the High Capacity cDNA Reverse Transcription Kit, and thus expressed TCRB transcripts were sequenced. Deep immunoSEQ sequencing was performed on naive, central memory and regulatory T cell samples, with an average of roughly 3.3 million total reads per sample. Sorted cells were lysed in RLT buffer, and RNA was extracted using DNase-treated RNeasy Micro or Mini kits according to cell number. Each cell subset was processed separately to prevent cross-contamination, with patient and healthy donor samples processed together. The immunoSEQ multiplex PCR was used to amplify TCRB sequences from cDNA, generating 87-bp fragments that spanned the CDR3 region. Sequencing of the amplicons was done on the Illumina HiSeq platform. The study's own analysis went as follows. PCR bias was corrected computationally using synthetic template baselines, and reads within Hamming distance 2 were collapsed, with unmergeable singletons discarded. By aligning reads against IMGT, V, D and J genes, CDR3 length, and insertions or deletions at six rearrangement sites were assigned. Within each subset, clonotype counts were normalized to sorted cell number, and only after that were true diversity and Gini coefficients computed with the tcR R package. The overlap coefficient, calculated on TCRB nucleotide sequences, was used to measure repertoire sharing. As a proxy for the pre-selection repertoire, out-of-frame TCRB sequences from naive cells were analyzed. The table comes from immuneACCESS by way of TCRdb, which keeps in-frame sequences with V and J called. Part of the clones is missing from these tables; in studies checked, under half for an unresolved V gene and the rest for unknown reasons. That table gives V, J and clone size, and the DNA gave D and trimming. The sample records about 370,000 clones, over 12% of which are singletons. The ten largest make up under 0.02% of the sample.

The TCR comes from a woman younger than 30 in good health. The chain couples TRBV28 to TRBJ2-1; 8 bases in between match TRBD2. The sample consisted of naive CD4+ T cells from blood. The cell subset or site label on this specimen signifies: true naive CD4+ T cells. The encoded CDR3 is CASSLLLAEIYNEQFF. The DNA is TGTGCCAGCAGTTTACTACTAGCGGAGATCTACAATGAGCAGTTCTTC.